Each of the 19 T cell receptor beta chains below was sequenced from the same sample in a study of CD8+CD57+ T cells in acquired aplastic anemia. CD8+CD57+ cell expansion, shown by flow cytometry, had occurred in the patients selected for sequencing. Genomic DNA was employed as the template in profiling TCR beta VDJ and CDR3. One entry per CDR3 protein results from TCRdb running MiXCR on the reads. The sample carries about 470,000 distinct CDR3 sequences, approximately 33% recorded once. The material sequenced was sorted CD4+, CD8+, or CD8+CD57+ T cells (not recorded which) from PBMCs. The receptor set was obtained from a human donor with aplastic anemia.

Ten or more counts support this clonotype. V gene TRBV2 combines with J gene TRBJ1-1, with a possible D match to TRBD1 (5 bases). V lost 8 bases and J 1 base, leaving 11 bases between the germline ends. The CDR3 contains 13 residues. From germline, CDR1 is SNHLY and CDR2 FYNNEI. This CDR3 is CASVRGGNTEAFF. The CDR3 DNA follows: TGTGCCAGCGTACGTGGGGGGAACACTGAAGCTTTCTTT. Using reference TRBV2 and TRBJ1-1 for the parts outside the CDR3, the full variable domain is EPEVTQTPSHQVTQMGQEVILRCVPISNHLYFYWYRQILGQKVEFLVSFYNNEISEKSEIFDDQFSVERPDGSNFTLKIRSTKLEDSAMYFCASVRGGNTEAFFGQGTRLTVV.

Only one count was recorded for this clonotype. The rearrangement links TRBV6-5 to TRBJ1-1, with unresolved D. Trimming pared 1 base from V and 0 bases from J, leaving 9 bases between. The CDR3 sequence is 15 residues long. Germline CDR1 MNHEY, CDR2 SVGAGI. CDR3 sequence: CASSYLGIMNTEAFF. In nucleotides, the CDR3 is TGTGCCAGCAGTTACTTAGGGATCATGAACACTGAAGCTTTCTTT.

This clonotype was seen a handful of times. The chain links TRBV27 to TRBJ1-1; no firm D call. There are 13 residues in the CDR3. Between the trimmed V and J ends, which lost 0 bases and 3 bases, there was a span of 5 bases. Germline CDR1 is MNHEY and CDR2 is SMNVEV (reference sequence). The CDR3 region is CASSLSQDTEAFF. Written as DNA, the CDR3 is TGTGCCAGCAGTTTATCGCAGGACACTGAAGCTTTCTTT.

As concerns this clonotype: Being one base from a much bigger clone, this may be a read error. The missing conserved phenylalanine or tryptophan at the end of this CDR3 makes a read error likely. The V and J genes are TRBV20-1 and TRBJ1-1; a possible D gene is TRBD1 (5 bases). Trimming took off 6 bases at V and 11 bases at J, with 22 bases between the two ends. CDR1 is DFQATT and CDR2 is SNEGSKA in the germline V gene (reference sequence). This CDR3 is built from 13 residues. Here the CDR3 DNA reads TGCAGTGCCTCTTCGGCAGGGCGTAAGGCGGCTTTCTCT. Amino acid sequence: CSASSAGRKAAFS.

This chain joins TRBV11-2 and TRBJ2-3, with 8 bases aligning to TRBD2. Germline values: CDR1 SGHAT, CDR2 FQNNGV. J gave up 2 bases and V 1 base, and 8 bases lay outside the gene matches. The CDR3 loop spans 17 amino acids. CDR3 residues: CASSLGWGSGDTDTQYF. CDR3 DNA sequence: TGTGCCAGCAGCTTAGGGTGGGGTAGCGGGGACACAGATACGCAGTATTTT. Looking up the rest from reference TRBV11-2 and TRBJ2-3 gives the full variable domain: EAGVAQSPRYKIIEKRQSVAFWCNPISGHATLYWYQQILGQGPKLLIQFQNNGVVDDSQLPKDRFSAERLKGVDSTLKIQPAKLEDSAVYLCASSLGWGSGDTDTQYFGPGTRLTVL.

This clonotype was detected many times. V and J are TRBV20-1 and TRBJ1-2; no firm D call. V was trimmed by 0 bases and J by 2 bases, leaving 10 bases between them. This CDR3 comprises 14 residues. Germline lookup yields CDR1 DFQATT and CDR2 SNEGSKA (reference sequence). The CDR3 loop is CSAREDGRNYGYTF. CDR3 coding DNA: TGCAGTGCTAGAGAAGATGGCCGAAACTATGGCTACACCTTC.

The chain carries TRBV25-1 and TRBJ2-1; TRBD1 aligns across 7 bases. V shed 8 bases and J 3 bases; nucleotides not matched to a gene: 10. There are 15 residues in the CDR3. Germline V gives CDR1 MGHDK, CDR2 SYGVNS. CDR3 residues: CASSRNRDSYNEQFF. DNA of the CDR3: TGTGCCAGCTCACGTAACCGGGACAGCTACAATGAGCAGTTCTTC.

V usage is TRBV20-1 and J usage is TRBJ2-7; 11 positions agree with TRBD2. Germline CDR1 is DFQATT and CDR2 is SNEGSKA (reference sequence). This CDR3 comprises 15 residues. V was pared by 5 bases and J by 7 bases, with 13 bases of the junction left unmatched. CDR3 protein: CSASGTSGNLREQYF. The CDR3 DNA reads TGCAGTGCTTCCGGGACTAGCGGTAACCTACGGGAGCAGTACTTC.

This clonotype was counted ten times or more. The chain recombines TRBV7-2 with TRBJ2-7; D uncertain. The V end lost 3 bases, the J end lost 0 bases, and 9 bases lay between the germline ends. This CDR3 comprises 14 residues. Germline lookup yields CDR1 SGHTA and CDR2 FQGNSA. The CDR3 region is CASSFAGGSYEQYF. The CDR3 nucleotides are TGTGCCAGCAGCTTTGCAGGTGGCTCCTACGAGCAGTACTTC. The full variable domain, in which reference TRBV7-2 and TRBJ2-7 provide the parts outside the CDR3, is GAGVSQSPSNKVTEKGKDVELRCDPISGHTALYWYRQSLGQGLEFLIYFQGNSAPDKSGLPSDRFSAERTGGSVSTLTIQRTQQEDSAVYLCASSFAGGSYEQYFGPGTRLTVT.

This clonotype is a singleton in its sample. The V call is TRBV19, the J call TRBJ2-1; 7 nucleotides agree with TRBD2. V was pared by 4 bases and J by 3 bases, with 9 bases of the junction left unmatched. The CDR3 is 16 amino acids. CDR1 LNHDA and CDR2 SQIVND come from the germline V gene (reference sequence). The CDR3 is CASSTRGSGDYNEQFF. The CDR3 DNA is TGTGCCAGTAGTACCCGAGGGAGCGGGGACTACAATGAGCAGTTCTTC.

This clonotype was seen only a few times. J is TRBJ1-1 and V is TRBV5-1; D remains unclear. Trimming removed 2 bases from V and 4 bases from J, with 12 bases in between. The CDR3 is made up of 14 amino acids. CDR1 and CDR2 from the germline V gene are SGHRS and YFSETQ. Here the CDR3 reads CASSLVATGTEAFF. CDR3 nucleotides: TGCGCCAGCAGCTTAGTCGCTACGGGCACTGAAGCTTTCTTT.

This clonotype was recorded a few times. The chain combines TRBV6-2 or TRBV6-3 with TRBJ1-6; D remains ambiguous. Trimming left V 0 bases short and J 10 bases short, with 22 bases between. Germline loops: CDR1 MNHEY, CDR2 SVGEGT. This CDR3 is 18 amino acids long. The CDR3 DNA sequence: TGTGCCAGCAGTTACTCGAGGGTATTAGAGACCCGGAACTCACCCCTCCACTTT. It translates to CASSYSRVLETRNSPLHF.

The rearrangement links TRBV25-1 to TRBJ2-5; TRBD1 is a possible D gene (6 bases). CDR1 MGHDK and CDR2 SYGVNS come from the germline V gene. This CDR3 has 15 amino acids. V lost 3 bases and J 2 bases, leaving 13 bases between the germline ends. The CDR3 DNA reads TGTGCCAGCAGTGACACCGGACAGCTACAAGAGACCCAGTACTTC. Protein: CASSDTGQLQETQYF.

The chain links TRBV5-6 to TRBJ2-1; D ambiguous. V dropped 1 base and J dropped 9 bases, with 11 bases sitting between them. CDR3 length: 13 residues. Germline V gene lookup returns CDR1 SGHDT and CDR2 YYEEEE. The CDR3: CASSLMRSIEQFF. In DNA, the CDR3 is TGTGCCAGCAGCTTGATGCGGTCGATTGAGCAGTTCTTC. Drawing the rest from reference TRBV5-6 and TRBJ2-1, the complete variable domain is DAGVTQSPTHLIKTRGQQVTLRCSPKSGHDTVSWYQQALGQGPQFIFQYYEEEERQRGNFPDRFSGHQFPNYSSELNVNALLLGDSALYLCASSLMRSIEQFFGPGTRLTVL.

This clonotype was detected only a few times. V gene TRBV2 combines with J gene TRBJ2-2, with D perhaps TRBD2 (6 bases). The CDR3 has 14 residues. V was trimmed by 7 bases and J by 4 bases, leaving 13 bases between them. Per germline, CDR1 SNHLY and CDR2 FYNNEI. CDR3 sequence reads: CASINQGGTGELFF. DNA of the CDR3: TGTGCCAGCATCAATCAGGGAGGCACCGGGGAGCTGTTTTTT.

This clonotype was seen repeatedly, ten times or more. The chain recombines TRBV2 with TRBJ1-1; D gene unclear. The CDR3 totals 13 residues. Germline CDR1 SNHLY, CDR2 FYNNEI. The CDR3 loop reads CALRQEADTEAFF. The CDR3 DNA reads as TGTGCTTTAAGGCAGGAGGCCGACACTGAAGCTTTCTTT.

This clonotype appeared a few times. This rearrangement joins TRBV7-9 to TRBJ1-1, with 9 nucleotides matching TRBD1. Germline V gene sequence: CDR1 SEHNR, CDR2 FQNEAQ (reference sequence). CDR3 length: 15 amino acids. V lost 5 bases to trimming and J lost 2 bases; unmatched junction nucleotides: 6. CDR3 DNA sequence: TGTGCCAGCAGCCCGGTTACAGGGGGCAACACTGAAGCTTTCTTT. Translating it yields CASSPVTGGNTEAFF.

CDR3 protein: CATIYDYGYTF. For the CDR3, the DNA is TGTGCAACCATCTACGACTATGGCTACACCTTC. V gene TRBV7-7 combines with J gene TRBJ1-2, with D unclear. Germline V lookup: CDR1 SSHAT, CDR2 FNYEAQ (reference sequence). The CDR3 contains 11 residues. The variable domain in full, with the rest retrieved from reference TRBV7-7 and TRBJ1-2, is GAGVSQSPRYKVTKRGQDVTLRCDPISSHATLYWYQQALGQGPEFLTYFNYEAQPDKSGLPSDRFSAERPEGSISTLTIQRTEQRDSAMYRCATIYDYGYTFGSGTRLTVV.

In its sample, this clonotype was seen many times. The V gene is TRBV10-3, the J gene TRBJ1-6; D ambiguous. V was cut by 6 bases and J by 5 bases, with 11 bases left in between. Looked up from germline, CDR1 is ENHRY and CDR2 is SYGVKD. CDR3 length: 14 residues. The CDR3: CAIRAGFDNSPLHF. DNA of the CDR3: TGTGCCATCAGGGCGGGGTTTGATAATTCACCCCTCCACTTT.